This T cell receptor (beta chain) was recovered during a study of cytomegalovirus exposure and HLA in healthy donors. V shed 5 bases and J shed 4 bases, with 15 bases lying between them. CDR1 is LNHNV, CDR2 YYDKDF, per germline (reference sequence). The CDR3 has 14 amino acids. The primer mix had 60 Vbeta and 13 Jbeta primers. TCRdb's table, derived via immunoSEQ multiplex PCR, lists solely in-frame clones and lacks some. Counted here are about 160,000 clones, around 79% occurring once; the ten biggest clones make up approximately 4.5%. The chain joins TRBV15 to TRBJ2-7; D unclear. The receptor comes from a man aged 35-49 years in good health and CMV-seronegative. The sample comprised PBMCs. The CDR3 nucleotides read TGTGCCACCAGCTCCCGGCGGCGAGATTACGAGCAGTACTTC. Protein product: CATSSRRRDYEQYF. The variable domain in full, completed from reference TRBV15 and TRBJ2-7, reads DAMVIQNPRYQVTQFGKPVTLSCSQTLNHNVMYWYQQKSSQAPKLLFHYYDKDFNNEADTPDNFQSRRPNTSFCFLDIRSPGLGDTAMYLCATSSRRRDYEQYFGPGTRLTVT.